Reported below is one T cell receptor beta chain. The antigen remains undetermined. These data come from a study of T cells after yellow fever vaccination. Germline-derived CDR1 and CDR2 are SGHTA and FQGNSA. The ends lost 1 base at V and 8 bases at J; junction bases unmatched: 5. This CDR3 spans 15 amino acids. The study made its TCR cDNA through 5'RACE template switching. That step introduced a universal primer site along with UMIs. TCRdb reprocessed the 5' RACE reads with MiXCR, giving one entry per CDR3 protein. This table holds some 400,000 distinct CDR3 sequences, 6.2% found once. General study results and limits: Contamination of FACS-sorted repertoires by abundant clonotypes from the bulk population could occur. Clones that expanded after primary vaccination mostly reappeared after the booster (approximately 96% CD4, 88% CD8). Weaker, the secondary response had a peak occurring faster, on day 5 versus 15.

The sequencing here drew on PBMCs, taken 5 days after the yellow fever booster vaccination. The TCR sequence derives from a man in his thirties or forties who received the YFV17D yellow fever vaccine. V and J are TRBV7-2 and TRBJ2-1; 10 nucleotides align to TRBD2. The CDR3 DNA is TGTGCCAGCAGCTTAGTATCTAGCGGGAGCGATGAGCAGTTCTTC. Translation gives CASSLVSSGSDEQFF.